The 12 T cell receptor beta chains below were found in one sample sequenced in a study of blood T cell repertoires in COVID-19 (dated by TCRdb to the early 2020s). The receptor library was made with the immunoSEQ multiplex PCR assay. Sourced from immuneACCESS, this table was stored by TCRdb with only in-frame sequences that have V and J called. A share of the clones is absent; for the studies checked, an unresolved V gene accounts for under half, and the remainder has no known explanation. The sample table shows over 30,000 clones, and about nine tenths are seen once. Approximately 1% of the sample rests with the top ten. Material: peripheral blood. These receptors all come from a man aged 70 or older with active or convalescent COVID-19.

The chain is built from TRBV18 and TRBJ1-2; 7 bases agree with TRBD1. The CDR3 is 14 amino acids. V dropped 3 bases and J dropped 3; count of bases not matched to a gene: 4. Germline V gene sequence: CDR1 KGHSH, CDR2 LQKENI. Here the CDR3 DNA reads TGTGCCAGCTCACCGACAGGGATAGACTATGGCTACACCTTC. Translation gives CASSPTGIDYGYTF. The full variable domain, in which reference TRBV18 and TRBJ1-2 provide the parts outside the CDR3, is NAGVMQNPRHLVRRRGQEARLRCSPMKGHSHVYWYRQLPEEGLKFMVYLQKENIIDESGMPKERFSAEFPKEGPSILRIQQVVRGDSAAYFCASSPTGIDYGYTFGSGTRLTVV.

V usage is TRBV27 and J usage is TRBJ1-2; D remains ambiguous. V was cut by 5 bases and J by 4 bases, with 20 bases left in between. CDR3 size: 16 residues. The germline V gene has CDR1 MNHEY and CDR2 SMNVEV (reference sequence). CDR3: CASSPAQPPPSYGYTF. Here the CDR3 DNA reads TGTGCCAGCAGTCCCGCCCAACCCCCTCCTAGCTATGGCTACACCTTC.

This chain joins TRBV7-2 and TRBJ1-2, with 9 bases aligning to TRBD1. The V gene end was trimmed by 5 bases and the J gene end by 5 bases; junction bases not matched to a gene: 6. The CDR3 loop spans 14 amino acids. CDR1 is SGHTA and CDR2 is FQGNSA in the germline V gene. The DNA of the CDR3 is TGTGCCAGCAGCCCAGGACAGGGGCTTTATGGCTACACCTTC. It codes for CASSPGQGLYGYTF.

The rearrangement links TRBV7-9 to TRBJ1-1, with TRBD1 matching over 7 bases. V shed 0 bases and J 4 bases; nucleotides not matched to a gene: 11. The V gene's germline CDR1 is SEHNR and CDR2 FQNEAQ (reference sequence). This CDR3 contains 17 residues. CDR3 protein: CASSLANQGGDSTEAFF. The CDR3 DNA sequence: TGTGCCAGCAGCTTAGCCAACCAGGGGGGTGACAGCACTGAAGCTTTCTTT.

About this clone itself: Other nucleotide sequences from this sample produce the same CDR3. This chain connects TRBV18 to TRBJ2-3; D is unclear. The germline CDR1 and CDR2 sequences are KGHSH and LQKENI. V lost 3 bases and J 0 bases, leaving 4 bases between the germline ends. The CDR3 is 13 residues long. The CDR3 DNA sequence: TGTGCCAGCTCACCCCCTAGCACAGATACGCAGTATTTT. It encodes CASSPPSTDTQYF.

The chain uses TRBV5-5 and TRBJ1-3; tentative D call: TRBD1 (6 bases). In germline, CDR1 is SGHKS, CDR2 YYEKEE (reference sequence). V lost 5 bases, J lost 2 bases, and 17 bases lay in between. The CDR3 covers 16 residues. The CDR3 DNA reads TGTGCCAGCAGTGGACAGCTCAATTCCCCTGGAAACACCATATATTTT. It is translated as CASSGQLNSPGNTIYF.

This chain uses TRBV27 with TRBJ2-2; D is unclear. From germline, CDR1 is MNHEY and CDR2 SMNVEV (reference sequence). CDR3 size: 13 residues. V was pared by 10 bases and J by 1 base, with 10 bases between. The CDR3 region has the DNA TGTGCCACCTCGACTTTGAACACCGGGGAGCTGTTTTTT. As protein: CATSTLNTGELFF.

In its sample, this clone was seen once. The V call is TRBV30, the J call TRBJ2-7; 7 positions match TRBD1. V lost 5 bases and J lost 2; bases outside the gene matches: 15. CDR3 length: 16 amino acids. CDR1 and CDR2 (germline): GTSNPN, SVGIG (reference sequence). CDR3 sequence reads: CAWANIGGHVPYEQYF. CDR3 sequence (DNA): TGTGCCTGGGCAAACATAGGGGGCCATGTCCCCTACGAGCAGTACTTC.

This chain connects TRBV28 to TRBJ1-1; 9 nucleotides match TRBD1. The junction had 5 bases not matched to a gene; V was cut back by 4 bases and J by 5 bases. Germline-derived CDR1 and CDR2 are MDHEN and SYDVKM. This CDR3 region has 14 residues. The CDR3 DNA follows: TGTGCCAGCAGTTCTGGACAGGGGTCGACTGAAGCTTTCTTT. This gives the protein CASSSGQGSTEAFF.

This clone has only one observation. The chain has TRBV7-2 and TRBJ1-4; D is perhaps TRBD1 (5 bases). The CDR3 is 15 residues long. Per the germline V gene, CDR1 is SGHTA and CDR2 is FQGNSA. V was shortened by 5 bases and J by 0 bases, with 10 bases between the two germline ends. The DNA of the CDR3 is TGTGCCAGCAGCCCGACAGTAGCAACTAATGAAAAACTGTTTTTT. Translation gives CASSPTVATNEKLFF.

This rearrangement joins TRBV6-2 or TRBV6-3 to TRBJ1-5, with TRBD1 as a possible D gene (6 bases). Germline CDR1 is MNHEY and CDR2 is SVGEGT. The length of the CDR3 is 14 residues. Between the trimmed V and J ends, which lost 3 bases and 2 bases, there was a span of 8 bases. The CDR3, as DNA: TGTGCCAGCAGTTATTCAGGGGGCAATCAGCCCCAGCATTTT. Its protein is CASSYSGGNQPQHF.

The chain has TRBV19 and TRBJ1-1; a weak D match, TRBD1 (6 bases). Germline V gene data show CDR1 as LNHDA and CDR2 as SQIVND (reference sequence). V lost 8 bases and J lost 1, with 20 bases in between. The CDR3 totals 16 residues. The CDR3: CASRRPRGGTNTEAFF. The CDR3 coding sequence is TGTGCCAGTCGACGCCCGAGGGGGGGAACGAACACTGAAGCTTTCTTT.